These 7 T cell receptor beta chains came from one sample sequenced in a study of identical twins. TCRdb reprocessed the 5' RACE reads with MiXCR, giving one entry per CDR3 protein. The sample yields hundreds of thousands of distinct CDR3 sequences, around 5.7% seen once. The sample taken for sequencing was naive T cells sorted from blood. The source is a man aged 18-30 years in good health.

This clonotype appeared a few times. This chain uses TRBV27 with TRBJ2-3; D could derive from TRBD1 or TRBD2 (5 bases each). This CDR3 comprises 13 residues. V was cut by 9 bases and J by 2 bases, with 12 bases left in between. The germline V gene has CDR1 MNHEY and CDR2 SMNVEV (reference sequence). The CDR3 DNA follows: TGTGCCAGAACGGGGCCCCACACAGATACGCAGTATTTT. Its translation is CARTGPHTDTQYF.

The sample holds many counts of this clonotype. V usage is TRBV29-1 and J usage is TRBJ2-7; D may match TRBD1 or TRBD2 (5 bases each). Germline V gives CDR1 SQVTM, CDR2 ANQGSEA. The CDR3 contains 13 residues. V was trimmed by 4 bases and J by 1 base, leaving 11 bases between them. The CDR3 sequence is CSVGGTASYEQYV. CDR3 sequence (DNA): TGCAGCGTTGGAGGGACGGCTTCCTACGAGCAGTACGTC.

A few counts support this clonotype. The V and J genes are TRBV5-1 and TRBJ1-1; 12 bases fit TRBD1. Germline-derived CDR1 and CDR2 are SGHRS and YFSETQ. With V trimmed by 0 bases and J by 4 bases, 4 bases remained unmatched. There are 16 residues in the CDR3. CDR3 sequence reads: CASSLGDRGQSTEAFF. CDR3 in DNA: TGCGCCAGCAGCTTGGGGGACAGGGGGCAGAGCACTGAAGCTTTCTTT.

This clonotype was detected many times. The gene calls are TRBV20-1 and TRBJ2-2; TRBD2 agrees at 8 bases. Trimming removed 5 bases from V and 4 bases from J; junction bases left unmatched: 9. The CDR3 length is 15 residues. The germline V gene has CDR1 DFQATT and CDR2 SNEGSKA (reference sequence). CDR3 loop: CSAPLSGSTTGELFF. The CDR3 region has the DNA TGCAGTGCTCCCTTGAGCGGGAGTACCACCGGGGAGCTGTTTTTT.

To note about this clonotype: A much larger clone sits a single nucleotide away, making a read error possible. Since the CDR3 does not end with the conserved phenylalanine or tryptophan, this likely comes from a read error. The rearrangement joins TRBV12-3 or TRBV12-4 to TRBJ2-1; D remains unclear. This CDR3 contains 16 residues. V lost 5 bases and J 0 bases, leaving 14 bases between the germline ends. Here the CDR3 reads CASSPRAADSYNEQFY. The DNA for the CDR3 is TGTGCCAGCAGTCCCCGGGCAGCAGACTCCTACAATGAGCAGTTCTAC.

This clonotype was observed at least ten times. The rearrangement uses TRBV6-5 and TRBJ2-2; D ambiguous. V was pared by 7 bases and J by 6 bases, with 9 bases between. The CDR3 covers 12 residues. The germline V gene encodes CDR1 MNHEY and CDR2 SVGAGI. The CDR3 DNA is TGTGCCAGCACGTCTCTTCCCGGGGAGCTGTTTTTT. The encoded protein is CASTSLPGELFF.

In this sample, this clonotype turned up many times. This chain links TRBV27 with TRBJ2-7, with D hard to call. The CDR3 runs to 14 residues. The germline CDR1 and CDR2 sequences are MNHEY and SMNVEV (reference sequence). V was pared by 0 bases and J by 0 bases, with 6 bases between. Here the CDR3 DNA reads TGTGCCAGCAGTTTATCGGCGCCCTCCTACGAGCAGTACTTC. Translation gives CASSLSAPSYEQYF.